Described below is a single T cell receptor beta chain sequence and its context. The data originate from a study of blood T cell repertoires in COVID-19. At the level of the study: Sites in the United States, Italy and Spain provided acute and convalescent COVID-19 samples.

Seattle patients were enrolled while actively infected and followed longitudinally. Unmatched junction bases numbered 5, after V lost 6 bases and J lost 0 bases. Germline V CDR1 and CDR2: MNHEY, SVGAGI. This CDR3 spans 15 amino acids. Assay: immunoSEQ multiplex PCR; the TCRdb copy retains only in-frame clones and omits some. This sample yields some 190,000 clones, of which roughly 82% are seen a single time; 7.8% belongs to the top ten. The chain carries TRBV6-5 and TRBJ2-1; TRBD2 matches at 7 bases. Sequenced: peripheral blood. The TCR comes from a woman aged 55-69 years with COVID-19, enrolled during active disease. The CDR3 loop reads CASRVGGSSYNEQFF. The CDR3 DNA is TGTGCCAGCAGGGTCGGGGGGAGCTCCTACAATGAGCAGTTCTTC.